These 15 T cell receptor beta chains were sequenced from one sample in a study of early T cells in non-severe SARS-CoV-2 infection. In TCRdb, the 5' RACE reads were re-called with MiXCR into one record per CDR3 protein. The data hold approximately 50,000 distinct CDR3 sequences, with about 10% observed a single time. What was sequenced was whole blood. Receptors were obtained from an adult who was a healthcare worker with PCR-confirmed SARS-CoV-2 infection or an uninfected control (not recorded which).

This clonotype was seen at least ten times. V usage is TRBV30 and J usage is TRBJ2-1; the D is unclear. V gave up 3 bases and J gave up 8 bases, with 14 bases separating them. CDR3 length: 13 amino acids. Germline-derived CDR1 and CDR2 are GTSNPN and SVGIG (reference sequence). The CDR3 protein is CAWREGLVDEQFF. The CDR3 DNA follows: TGTGCCTGGAGGGAAGGCCTCGTCGATGAGCAGTTCTTC.

This clonotype has just a few counts. The V and J genes are TRBV3-1 and TRBJ2-2, with TRBD1 matching 9 bases. V was clipped by 4 bases and J by 3 bases; unmatched bases: 6. From germline, CDR1 is LGHDT and CDR2 YNNKEL (reference sequence). The CDR3 sequence is 16 residues long. DNA for the CDR3: TGTGCCAGCAGCCCACAGGGGGCGAGGGACACCGGGGAGCTGTTTTTT. This translates into CASSPQGARDTGELFF.

The chain links TRBV6-5 to TRBJ2-2; D is ambiguous. The CDR3 consists of 14 residues. V lost 6 bases and J lost 8, with 16 bases in between. Germline values: CDR1 MNHEY, CDR2 SVGAGI. This CDR3 reads CASRRSAGGGELFF. The CDR3 DNA sequence: TGTGCCAGCAGAAGAAGCGCAGGCGGAGGGGAGCTGTTTTTT.

This clonotype was detected many times. The rearrangement links TRBV29-1 to TRBJ2-3; D may be TRBD1 (6 bases). Looked up from germline, CDR1 is SQVTM and CDR2 is ANQGSEA. Trimming cost V 0 bases and J 4 bases, with 17 bases left between them. There are 16 residues in the CDR3. CDR3 bases: TGCAGCGTTGAAGAGGTTCACAGGGAGAATCCAGATACGCAGTATTTT. Translation: CSVEEVHRENPDTQYF.

This rearrangement joins TRBV21-1 to TRBJ2-2; the D segment call TRBD1 is taken from the table without a DNA check. TRBV21-1 is deemed a pseudogene. The CDR3 covers 14 residues. The CDR3 DNA reads as TGTGCCAGCAGCAAGCCCCGGGGTACCGGGGAGCTGTTTTTT. It yields the protein CASSKPRGTGELFF.

The chain employs TRBV28 and TRBJ2-1, with D maybe TRBD2 (6 bases). The CDR3 sequence is 15 residues long. Germline V gene data show CDR1 as MDHEN and CDR2 as SYDVKM. The V end lost 4 bases, the J end lost 0 bases, and 10 bases lay between the germline ends. This CDR3 is CASSSDYRSYNEQFF. CDR3 coding DNA: TGTGCCAGCAGTTCGGACTACCGCTCCTACAATGAGCAGTTCTTC.

J is TRBJ1-5 and V is TRBV5-5; no clear D gene. The CDR3 is 15 amino acids. Germline assignment: CDR1 SGHKS and CDR2 YYEKEE (reference sequence). V was pared by 1 base and J by 4 bases, with 12 bases between. DNA for the CDR3: TGTGCCAGCAGCTTGTCGGCACAGCAGAATCAGCCCCAGCATTTT. This codes for CASSLSAQQNQPQHF.

This clonotype was found many times. V is TRBV20-1 and J is TRBJ2-5, with a possible D match to TRBD1 (5 bases). CDR1 and CDR2 from the germline V gene are DFQATT and SNEGSKA (reference sequence). The CDR3 spans 13 residues. Between the trimmed V and J ends, which lost 6 bases and 1 base, there was a span of 12 bases. CDR3 residues: CSAKTAPQETQYF. The CDR3 region has the DNA TGCAGTGCCAAGACAGCCCCCCAAGAGACCCAGTACTTC.

This clonotype has a handful of counts. The rearrangement joins TRBV28 to TRBJ2-1; maybe TRBD1 (5 bases). Germline assignment: CDR1 MDHEN and CDR2 SYDVKM. Trimming removed 3 bases from V and 8 bases from J, with 17 bases in between. This CDR3 has 15 residues. DNA for the CDR3: TGTGCCAGCAGTTTTTTTCTGGGCCTAGGGGATGAGCAGTTCTTC. Protein product: CASSFFLGLGDEQFF.

In its sample, this clonotype was seen many times. V usage is TRBV6-6 and J usage is TRBJ2-3; either TRBD1 or TRBD2 may supply D (5 bases each). This CDR3 region has 15 residues. V dropped 10 bases and J dropped 1 base, with 18 bases sitting between them. Per germline, CDR1 MNHNY and CDR2 SVGAGI (reference sequence). CDR3 sequence (DNA): TGTGCCACCCGAAGGGGACGGGTGGGCACAGATACGCAGTATTTT. Its translation is CATRRGRVGTDTQYF.

This clonotype has only a few counts. The V gene is TRBV18, the J gene TRBJ2-5; no clear D. The CDR3 sequence is 11 residues long. Trimming pared 5 bases from V and 2 bases from J, leaving 3 bases between. Germline V gene sequence: CDR1 KGHSH, CDR2 LQKENI. The CDR3: CASSIQETQYF. DNA for the CDR3: TGTGCCAGCTCAATACAAGAGACCCAGTACTTC.

The rearrangement uses TRBV18 and TRBJ2-7; D unresolved. V was clipped by 1 base and J by 5 bases, with 12 bases between them. The CDR3 covers 14 residues. Germline CDR1 KGHSH, CDR2 LQKENI. CDR3 DNA sequence: TGTGCCAGCTCACCACGTGACGGTACCCACGAGCAGTACTTC. Protein: CASSPRDGTHEQYF.

In this sample, this clonotype turned up a few times. The J gene is TRBJ1-6, the V gene TRBV9; D unclear. The CDR3 runs to 18 residues. Deletions cut 3 bases from V and 0 bases from J, with 16 bases between. The germline V gene has CDR1 SGDLS and CDR2 YYNGEE. CDR3 sequence reads: CASSALDRVSSYNSPLHF. CDR3 bases: TGTGCCAGCAGCGCCCTGGACCGCGTCAGCTCCTATAATTCACCCCTCCACTTT.

The chain has TRBV28 and TRBJ1-3; unclear D gene. This CDR3 region has 13 residues. The V end lost 5 bases, the J end lost 2 bases, and 7 bases lay between the germline ends. CDR1 and CDR2 from the germline V gene are MDHEN and SYDVKM. CDR3 in amino acids: CASSRATGNTIYF. DNA of the CDR3: TGTGCCAGCAGTCGGGCCACTGGAAACACCATATATTTT.

This clonotype was seen ten or more times. The chain is built from TRBV7-2 and TRBJ2-1; D is undetermined. V lost 3 bases to trimming and J lost 8 bases, with 14 bases between them. The CDR3 contains 14 residues. Germline values: CDR1 SGHTA, CDR2 FQGNSA. DNA of the CDR3: TGTGCCAGCAGCTTGAGACGTGGCTTTGATGAGCAGTTCTTC. Translation: CASSLRRGFDEQFF.